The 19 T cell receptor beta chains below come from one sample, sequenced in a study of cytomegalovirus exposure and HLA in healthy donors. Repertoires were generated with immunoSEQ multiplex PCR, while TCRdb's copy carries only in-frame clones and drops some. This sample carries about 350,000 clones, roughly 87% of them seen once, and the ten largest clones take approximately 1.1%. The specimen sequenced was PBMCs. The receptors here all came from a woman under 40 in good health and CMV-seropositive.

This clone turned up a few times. In nucleotides, the CDR3 is TGTGCCAGCAGTCCCCTGTTTGTCGGCTACACCTTC. Residues: CASSPLFVGYTF. This rearrangement joins TRBV28 to TRBJ1-2; no clear D. Germline V CDR1 and CDR2: MDHEN, SYDVKM. This CDR3 contains 12 residues. V was clipped by 5 bases and J by 8 bases, with 12 bases between them.

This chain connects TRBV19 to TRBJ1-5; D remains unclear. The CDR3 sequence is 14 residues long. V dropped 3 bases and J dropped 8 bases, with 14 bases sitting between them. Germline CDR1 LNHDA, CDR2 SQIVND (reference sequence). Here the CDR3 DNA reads TGTGCCAGTAGTATTAACGTATTCGGGGAGCCCCAGCATTTT. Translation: CASSINVFGEPQHF.

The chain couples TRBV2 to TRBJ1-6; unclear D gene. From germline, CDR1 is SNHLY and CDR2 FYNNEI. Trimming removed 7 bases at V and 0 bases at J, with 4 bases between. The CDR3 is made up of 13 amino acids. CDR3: CASISSYNSPLHF. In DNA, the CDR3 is TGTGCCAGCATTAGCTCCTATAATTCACCCCTCCACTTT.

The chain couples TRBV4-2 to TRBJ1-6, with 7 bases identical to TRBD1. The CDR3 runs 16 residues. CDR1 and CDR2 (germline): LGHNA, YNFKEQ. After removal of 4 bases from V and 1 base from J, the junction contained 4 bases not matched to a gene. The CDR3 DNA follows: TGTGCCAGCAGCCCGGGACAGTCTTCCTATAATTCACCCCTCCACTTT. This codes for CASSPGQSSYNSPLHF.

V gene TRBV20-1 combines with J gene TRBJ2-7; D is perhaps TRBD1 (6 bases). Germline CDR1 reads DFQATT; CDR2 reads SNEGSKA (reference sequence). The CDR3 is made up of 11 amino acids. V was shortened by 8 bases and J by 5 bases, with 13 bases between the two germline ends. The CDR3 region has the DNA TGCAGTCTCCAGGGGATCGACGAGCAGTACTTC. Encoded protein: CSLQGIDEQYF.

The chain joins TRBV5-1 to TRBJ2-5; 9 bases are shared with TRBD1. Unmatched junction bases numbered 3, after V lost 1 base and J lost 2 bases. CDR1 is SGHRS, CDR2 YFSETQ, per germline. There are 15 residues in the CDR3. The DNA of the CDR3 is TGCGCCAGCAGCTTGTTCGGGACAGGGCAAGAGACCCAGTACTTC. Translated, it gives CASSLFGTGQETQYF.

Here the CDR3 reads CASSRQGVQETQYF. The DNA for the CDR3 is TGTGCCAGCAGCCGCCAGGGGGTACAAGAGACCCAGTACTTC. The rearrangement joins TRBV6-5 to TRBJ2-5; 7 bases line up with TRBD1. CDR3 length equals 14 residues. Germline assignment: CDR1 MNHEY and CDR2 SVGAGI. V trimming: 6 bases; J trimming: 2 bases; junction bases outside the gene matches: 6.

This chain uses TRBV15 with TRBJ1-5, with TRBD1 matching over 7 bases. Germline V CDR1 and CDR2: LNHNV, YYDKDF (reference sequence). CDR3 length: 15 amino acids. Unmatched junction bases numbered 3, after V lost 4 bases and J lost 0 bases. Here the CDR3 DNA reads TGTGCCACCAGCATGGACAGGAATAGCAATCAGCCCCAGCATTTT. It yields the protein CATSMDRNSNQPQHF.

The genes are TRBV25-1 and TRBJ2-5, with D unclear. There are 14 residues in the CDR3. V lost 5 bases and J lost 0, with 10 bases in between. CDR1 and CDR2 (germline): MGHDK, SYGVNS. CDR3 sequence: CASSTTQYQETQYF. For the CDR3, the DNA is TGTGCCAGCAGTACAACGCAGTACCAAGAGACCCAGTACTTC.

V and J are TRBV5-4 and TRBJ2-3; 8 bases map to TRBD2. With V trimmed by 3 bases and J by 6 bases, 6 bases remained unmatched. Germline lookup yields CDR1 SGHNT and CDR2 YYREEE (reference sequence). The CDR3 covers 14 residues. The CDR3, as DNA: TGTGCCAGCAGCTCCCGGGGGGGCCGGGATACGCAGTATTTT. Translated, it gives CASSSRGGRDTQYF.

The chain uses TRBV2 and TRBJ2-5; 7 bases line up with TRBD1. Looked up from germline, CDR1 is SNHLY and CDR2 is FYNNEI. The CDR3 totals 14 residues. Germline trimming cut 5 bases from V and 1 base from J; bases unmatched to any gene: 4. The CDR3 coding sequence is TGTGCCAGCAGTACACAGGGGCCCCAAGAGACCCAGTACTTC. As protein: CASSTQGPQETQYF.

CDR3 protein: CAWSLSGRGRKADTQYF. The CDR3 DNA sequence: TGTGCCTGGAGTCTTAGCGGGAGGGGCCGGAAAGCCGATACGCAGTATTTT. The gene calls are TRBV30 and TRBJ2-3; TRBD2 agrees at 11 bases. Germline values: CDR1 GTSNPN, CDR2 SVGIG (reference sequence). The CDR3 consists of 17 residues. J lost 6 bases, V lost 2 bases, and 13 bases had no gene match.

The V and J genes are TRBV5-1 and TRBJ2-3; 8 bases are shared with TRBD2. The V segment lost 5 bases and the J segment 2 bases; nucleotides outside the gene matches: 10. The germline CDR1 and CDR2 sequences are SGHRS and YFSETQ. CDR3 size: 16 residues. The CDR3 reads CASSYLAGDYTDTQYF. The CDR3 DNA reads TGCGCCAGCAGTTACCTAGCGGGCGATTACACAGATACGCAGTATTTT.

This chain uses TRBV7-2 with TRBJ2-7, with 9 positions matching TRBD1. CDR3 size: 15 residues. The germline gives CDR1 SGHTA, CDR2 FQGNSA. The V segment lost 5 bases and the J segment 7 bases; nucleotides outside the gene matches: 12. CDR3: CASSPQGQGYLEQYF. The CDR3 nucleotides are TGTGCCAGCAGCCCCCAGGGACAGGGCTACCTGGAGCAGTACTTC.

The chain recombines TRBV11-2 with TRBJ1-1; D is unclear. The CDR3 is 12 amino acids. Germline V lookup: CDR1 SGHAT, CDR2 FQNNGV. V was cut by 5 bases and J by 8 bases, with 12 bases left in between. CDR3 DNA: TGTGCCAGCAGCCCACGGACGCGCGAAGCTTTCTTT. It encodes CASSPRTREAFF.

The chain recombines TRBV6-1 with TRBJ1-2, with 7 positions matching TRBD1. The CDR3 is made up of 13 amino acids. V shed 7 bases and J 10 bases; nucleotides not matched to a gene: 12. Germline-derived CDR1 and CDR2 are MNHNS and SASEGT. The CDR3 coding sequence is TGTGCCAGCATCCGCCCCGGGACAGCGGTCTACACCTTC. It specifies CASIRPGTAVYTF.

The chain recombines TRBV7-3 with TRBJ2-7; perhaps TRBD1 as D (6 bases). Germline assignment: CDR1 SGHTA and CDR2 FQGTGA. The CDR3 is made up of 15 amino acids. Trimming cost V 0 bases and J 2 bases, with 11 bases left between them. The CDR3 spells CASSLTATGTYEQYF. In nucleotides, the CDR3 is TGTGCCAGCAGCTTAACCGCAACAGGGACCTACGAGCAGTACTTC.

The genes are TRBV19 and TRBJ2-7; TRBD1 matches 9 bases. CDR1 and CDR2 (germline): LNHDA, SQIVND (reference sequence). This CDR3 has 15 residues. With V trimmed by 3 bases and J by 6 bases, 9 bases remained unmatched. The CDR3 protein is CASSISAGTGREQYF. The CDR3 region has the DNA TGTGCCAGTAGTATCTCCGCGGGGACAGGGCGCGAGCAGTACTTC. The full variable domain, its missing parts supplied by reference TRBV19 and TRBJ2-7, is DGGITQSPKYLFRKEGQNVTLSCEQNLNHDAMYWYRQDPGQGLRLIYYSQIVNDFQKGDIAEGYSVSREKKESFPLTVTSAQKNPTAFYLCASSISAGTGREQYFGPGTRLTVT.

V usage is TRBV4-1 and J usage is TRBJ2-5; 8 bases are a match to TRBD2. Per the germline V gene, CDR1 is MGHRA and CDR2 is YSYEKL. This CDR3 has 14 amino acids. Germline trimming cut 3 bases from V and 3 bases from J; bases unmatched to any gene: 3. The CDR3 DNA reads TGCGCCAGCAGCCACTCGACTAGCGAAGAGACCCAGTACTTC. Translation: CASSHSTSEETQYF.